Included here is one T cell receptor (beta chain) sequence, with context. This record comes from a study of T cells expressing NK-cell markers. Overall study: Researchers got TCR beta repertoires out of sorted CD3+CD56+NKG2C+, CD3+CD56+NKG2C- and CD3+CD56-NKG2C+ T cells. The authors sequenced eight donors, of whom seven were HCMV-seropositive and one was seronegative.

CDR1 LGHNA and CDR2 YSLEER come from the germline V gene. The CDR3 loop spans 16 amino acids. TCRdb re-called the 5' RACE reads and gives one entry per CDR3 protein, without DNA. The table for this sample gives 450,000 to 600,000 distinct CDR3 sequences. V gene TRBV4-3 combines with J gene TRBJ2-1; no DNA is available, so the TRBD1 call from TCRdb remains unchecked. This clonotype was obtained from a man younger than 30 in good health. The sequencing sample was made of blood T cells: a sorted CD56 or NKG2C T cell subset, CD4+ or CD8+ T cells, or bulk PBMC T cells (not recorded which). CDR3 region: CASSQDRGYSYNEQFF.